This T cell receptor (beta chain) was identified in a study of shared clonotypes between healthy human individuals. The germline V gene encodes CDR1 LNHDA and CDR2 SQIVND (reference sequence). J lost 2 bases, V lost 5 bases, and 7 bases had no gene match. The CDR3 loop spans 17 amino acids. Study-level points and caveats: What naive subsets generally showed was a larger estimated richness than memory subsets showed. For naive CD4 cells, roughly 5.5% of clonotypes were shared across a few donors. Among non-shared clonotypes, generation probabilities were lower than among those shared by all four donors.

On this clone: As yet, its antigen is unknown.

Deep level was the assay's run setting. The table came from immunoSEQ multiplex PCR; TCRdb's copy has only in-frame clones and leaves some out. The sample shows a few million clones, over 90% of them seen only once. The sequence came from a man aged 18-30 years in good health. Some clones in this sample may be carry-over from other donors' samples. The J gene is TRBJ2-3, the V gene TRBV19; 13 nucleotides align to TRBD2. Sequenced input: naive CD4+ T cells from PBMCs. Documented subset: CD45RA+ positively selected. The CDR3 is CASSLRTSGSSTDTQYF. CDR3 in DNA: TGTGCCAGTAGTTTGAGGACTAGCGGGAGTTCCACAGATACGCAGTATTTT.